This T cell receptor (beta chain) was profiled in a study of blood T cell repertoires in COVID-19. Study context: The United States, Italy and Spain provided the acute and convalescent COVID-19 samples. Sources were T cells, B-cell-depleted T cells, or PBMCs; the material itself was cDNA or gDNA.

Authors' analysis steps: Reference gene primers were amplified, and this amplification served to estimate nucleated cell counts. Produced via immunoSEQ multiplex PCR; TCRdb's table is partial and in-frame only. V and J calls plus clone size are reproduced from that table; the DNA served to infer D and trimming. The repertoire includes about 97,000 clones, approximately 80% of them detected once, and just under 4.5% sits in the top ten. The CDR3 is made up of 17 amino acids. The germline V gene encodes CDR1 LNHDA and CDR2 SQIVND (reference sequence). The J segment lost 2 bases and the V segment lost 5 bases, leaving 8 bases of the junction unmatched.

The V call is TRBV19, the J call TRBJ1-4; 10 bases map to TRBD1. The TCR comes from a human donor in a cohort sampled during active COVID-19. The specimen was peripheral blood. The CDR3 sequence is CASSLRDRGATNEKLFF. CDR3 DNA sequence: TGTGCCAGTAGTCTCCGGGACAGGGGAGCGACTAATGAAAAACTGTTTTTT.